Listed below are T cell receptor beta chains from one sample, sequenced in a study of cytomegalovirus exposure and HLA in healthy donors. Some clones are missing from TCRdb's copy, which holds only in-frame ones; the method was immunoSEQ multiplex PCR. The table shows about 110,000 clones, with roughly four fifths occurring only once. Sequenced: PBMCs. Every receptor here comes from a man aged 45-65 years in good health and CMV-seronegative. The CDR3 runs from the conserved cysteine through the conserved F or W. The D gene is left open where the match is weak. The size of a clone is reported for some rows only, either as once, few or many, or as a class for expanded clones.

clone_size: -
d_call: TRBD1
j_call: TRBJ2-1
v_call: TRBV5-4
cdr3_nt: TGTGCCAGCAGCCCGGGGACAGGGGGGTACAATGAGCAGTTCTTC
cdr3_aa: CASSPGTGGYNEQFF

clone_size: -
d_call: -
j_call: TRBJ1-5
v_call: TRBV10-3
cdr3_nt: TGTGCCATCAGTGAACAGGGAGATAGTCAGCCCCAGCATTTT
cdr3_aa: CAISEQGDSQPQHF

clone_size: -
d_call: -
j_call: TRBJ1-5
v_call: TRBV30
cdr3_nt: TGTGCCTGGAGGACAGGCCCCAATAGCAATCAGCCCCAGCATTTT
cdr3_aa: CAWRTGPNSNQPQHF

clone_size: -
d_call: -
j_call: TRBJ1-5
v_call: TRBV15
cdr3_nt: TGTGCCACCTCGCAGTCGGGGGGGCGCGGGGATCAGCCCCAGCATTTT
cdr3_aa: CATSQSGGRGDQPQHF

clone_size: -
d_call: -
j_call: TRBJ1-2
v_call: TRBV30
cdr3_nt: TGTGCCTGGGCCCGCGGGACCTATGGCTACACCTTC
cdr3_aa: CAWARGTYGYTF

clone_size: -
d_call: -
j_call: TRBJ1-2
v_call: TRBV11-2
cdr3_nt: TGTGCCAGCAGCCCCAGGGGTCCCAACTATGGCTACACCTTC
cdr3_aa: CASSPRGPNYGYTF

clone_size: -
d_call: -
j_call: TRBJ1-4
v_call: TRBV11-2
cdr3_nt: TGTGCCAGCAGGTGGACAGACCTGAATGAAAAACTGTTTTTT
cdr3_aa: CASRWTDLNEKLFF

clone_size: -
d_call: -
j_call: TRBJ1-6
v_call: TRBV28
cdr3_nt: TGTGCCAGCAACCAGGGTGTTTCACCCCTCCACTTT
cdr3_aa: CASNQGVSPLHF

clone_size: once
d_call: -
j_call: TRBJ1-6
v_call: TRBV6-5
cdr3_nt: TGTGCCAGCAGCACCGGACTGGAGGCATCACCCCTCCACTTT
cdr3_aa: CASSTGLEASPLHF

clone_size: -
d_call: -
j_call: TRBJ2-1
v_call: TRBV28
cdr3_nt: TGTGCCAGCACCCCGGGACTTTACTCCTACAATGAGCAGTTCTTC
cdr3_aa: CASTPGLYSYNEQFF

clone_size: once
d_call: TRBD1
j_call: TRBJ1-5
v_call: TRBV6-6
cdr3_nt: TGTGCCAGCAGTTACGAAGGGGGCCGGCAGCCCCAGCATTTT
cdr3_aa: CASSYEGGRQPQHF

clone_size: few
d_call: TRBD1
j_call: TRBJ1-5
v_call: TRBV6-1
cdr3_nt: TGTGCCAGTACCCCAGGGGGCCGTCAGCCCCAGCATTTT
cdr3_aa: CASTPGGRQPQHF

clone_size: -
d_call: TRBD1
j_call: TRBJ1-1
v_call: TRBV5-1
cdr3_nt: TGCGCCAGCAGCTCCGGGACAGGGCGGGGGAACACTGAAGCTTTCTTT
cdr3_aa: CASSSGTGRGNTEAFF

clone_size: -
d_call: TRBD1
j_call: TRBJ2-7
v_call: TRBV18
cdr3_nt: TGTGCCAGCTCACCGGCTTTTAACAGGGGGGTACACGAGCAGTACTTC
cdr3_aa: CASSPAFNRGVHEQYF

clone_size: few
d_call: TRBD2
j_call: TRBJ2-2
v_call: TRBV5-6
cdr3_nt: TGTGCCAGCAGCTTAGGGCTAGCGGGGGGGCCGGTCACCGGGGAGCTGTTTTTT
cdr3_aa: CASSLGLAGGPVTGELFF

clone_size: -
d_call: TRBD2
j_call: TRBJ2-5
v_call: TRBV6-6
cdr3_nt: TGTGCCAGCAGACAAAGCGGGGAGGTTGCGGAGACCCAGTACTTC
cdr3_aa: CASRQSGEVAETQYF

clone_size: -
d_call: -
j_call: TRBJ1-1
v_call: TRBV7-2
cdr3_nt: TGTGCCAGCAGCTTATTACCAACTGCCCGAGCTTTCTTT
cdr3_aa: CASSLLPTARAFF

clone_size: once
d_call: -
j_call: TRBJ1-5
v_call: TRBV7-2
cdr3_nt: TGTGCCAGCAGCTTGGTAGGGGGTCGTAGCAATCAGCCCCAGCATTTT
cdr3_aa: CASSLVGGRSNQPQHF

clone_size: -
d_call: TRBD1
j_call: TRBJ1-2
v_call: TRBV5-1
cdr3_nt: TGCGCCAGCAGCTTGGGGGGACAGGGGTCTGGCTACACCTTC
cdr3_aa: CASSLGGQGSGYTF

clone_size: -
d_call: TRBD2
j_call: TRBJ2-5
v_call: TRBV2
cdr3_nt: TGTGCCGGAAGACTAGCGGTCGAGGCCCAGTACTTC
cdr3_aa: CAGRLAVEAQYF

clone_size: -
d_call: TRBD1
j_call: TRBJ1-2
v_call: TRBV27
cdr3_nt: TGTGCCAGCAGTACCAGACAGGGAACGCCTAACTATGGCTACACCTTC
cdr3_aa: CASSTRQGTPNYGYTF

clone_size: -
d_call: TRBD1
j_call: TRBJ1-2
v_call: TRBV9
cdr3_nt: TGTGCCAGCAGCGTAACGGAGGACAGGAGCTATGGCTACACCTTC
cdr3_aa: CASSVTEDRSYGYTF

clone_size: -
d_call: -
j_call: TRBJ1-5
v_call: TRBV7-9
cdr3_nt: TGTGCCAGCAGCTTAGCACGGGGAGTCAATCAGCCCCAGCATTTT
cdr3_aa: CASSLARGVNQPQHF

clone_size: -
d_call: -
j_call: TRBJ1-2
v_call: TRBV11-2
cdr3_nt: TGTGCCAGCAGCTTAGATGACTCCCCATCGTATGGCTACACCTTC
cdr3_aa: CASSLDDSPSYGYTF

clone_size: -
d_call: -
j_call: TRBJ2-5
v_call: TRBV6-6
cdr3_nt: TGTGCCAGCAGTCCGGGGGACGTCGAGACCCAGTACTTC
cdr3_aa: CASSPGDVETQYF

clone_size: -
d_call: -
j_call: TRBJ1-1
v_call: TRBV25-1
cdr3_nt: TGTGCCAGCAGTGATTCGACCGGGACAACCGAAGGCACTGAAGCTTTCTTT
cdr3_aa: CASSDSTGTTEGTEAFF

clone_size: few
d_call: TRBD1
j_call: TRBJ2-7
v_call: TRBV11-2
cdr3_nt: TGTGCCAGCAGCCAGCAGGACAGGGTGATCTACGAGCAGTACTTC
cdr3_aa: CASSQQDRVIYEQYF

clone_size: -
d_call: -
j_call: TRBJ1-2
v_call: TRBV15
cdr3_nt: TGTGCCACCAGCAGAGAGAGGGACGGGACCGGGGGAAACTATGGCTACACCTTC
cdr3_aa: CATSRERDGTGGNYGYTF

clone_size: -
d_call: TRBD1
j_call: TRBJ2-2
v_call: TRBV30
cdr3_nt: TGTGCCTGCCGGACAGGGGGCTTCGGGGAGCTGTTTTTT
cdr3_aa: CACRTGGFGELFF

clone_size: -
d_call: -
j_call: TRBJ2-1
v_call: TRBV10-1
cdr3_nt: TGCGCCAGCAGTGAGTCGCAGGGGACCTACAATGAGCAGTTCTTC
cdr3_aa: CASSESQGTYNEQFF

clone_size: -
d_call: TRBD1
j_call: TRBJ1-4
v_call: TRBV4-1
cdr3_nt: TGCGCCAGCAGCCAAGTAATGTCGGGACAGGGAACCGAAAAACTGTTTTTT
cdr3_aa: CASSQVMSGQGTEKLFF

clone_size: once
d_call: TRBD1
j_call: TRBJ2-1
v_call: TRBV27
cdr3_nt: TGTGCCAGCAGTCCTTCCTGGACAGGGCCGTACAATGAGCAGTTCTTC
cdr3_aa: CASSPSWTGPYNEQFF

clone_size: -
d_call: -
j_call: TRBJ1-5
v_call: TRBV5-1
cdr3_nt: TGCGCCAGCAGCTTGATGGGTACGGGTCAGCCCCAGCATTTT
cdr3_aa: CASSLMGTGQPQHF

clone_size: -
d_call: TRBD2
j_call: TRBJ2-1
v_call: TRBV7-2
cdr3_nt: TGTGCCAGCAGCTCTACCCCTACGGGAGGGGCTGAGCAGTTCTTC
cdr3_aa: CASSSTPTGGAEQFF

clone_size: -
d_call: -
j_call: TRBJ2-3
v_call: TRBV7-6
cdr3_nt: TGTGCCAGCAGCCCAGTCGGGGGGCAGGGCACAGATACGCAGTATTTT
cdr3_aa: CASSPVGGQGTDTQYF

clone_size: -
d_call: -
j_call: TRBJ1-2
v_call: TRBV2
cdr3_nt: TGTGCCAGCAGTGATTGGACAAGCGATGGCTACACCTTC
cdr3_aa: CASSDWTSDGYTF

clone_size: -
d_call: TRBD1
j_call: TRBJ1-1
v_call: TRBV5-1
cdr3_nt: TGCGCCAGCAGCTTCTTAGGGGGCCGTTCTGCCACTGAAGCTTTCTTT
cdr3_aa: CASSFLGGRSATEAFF

clone_size: once
d_call: -
j_call: TRBJ1-1
v_call: TRBV5-6
cdr3_nt: TGTGCCAGCAGCTTAGGTACAGGAAACACTGAAGCTTTCTTT
cdr3_aa: CASSLGTGNTEAFF

clone_size: -
d_call: -
j_call: TRBJ2-1
v_call: TRBV7-8
cdr3_nt: TGTGCCAGCAGCTTTACTAGCTACAATGAGCAGTTCTTC
cdr3_aa: CASSFTSYNEQFF

clone_size: -
d_call: TRBD1
j_call: TRBJ1-5
v_call: TRBV30
cdr3_nt: TGTGCCTGGAGCCTCGGACAGGGGTATCAGCCCCAGCATTTT
cdr3_aa: CAWSLGQGYQPQHF

clone_size: -
d_call: TRBD1
j_call: TRBJ1-6
v_call: TRBV19
cdr3_nt: TGTGCCAGTAGTAATACTGGGACAGGTAATTCACCCCTCCACTTT
cdr3_aa: CASSNTGTGNSPLHF

clone_size: few
d_call: TRBD1
j_call: TRBJ1-2
v_call: TRBV2
cdr3_nt: TGTGCCAGCAGCCCCACCCGGGACAGTTTGGGTGGTGGCTACACCTTC
cdr3_aa: CASSPTRDSLGGGYTF

clone_size: once
d_call: TRBD2
j_call: TRBJ2-5
v_call: TRBV7-2
cdr3_nt: TGTGCCAGCAGCTTAAGTCGAGCGGGGGGACAAGAGACCCAGTACTTC
cdr3_aa: CASSLSRAGGQETQYF

clone_size: few
d_call: -
j_call: TRBJ1-3
v_call: TRBV11-2
cdr3_nt: TGTGCCAGCAGCTCTCTCAGAAGACTCTCTGGAAACACCATATATTTT
cdr3_aa: CASSSLRRLSGNTIYF

clone_size: once
d_call: -
j_call: TRBJ1-2
v_call: TRBV5-1
cdr3_nt: TGCGCCAGCAGCCCAATCGGAAGCGACTATGGCTACACCTTC
cdr3_aa: CASSPIGSDYGYTF

clone_size: -
d_call: TRBD1
j_call: TRBJ2-5
v_call: TRBV5-1
cdr3_nt: TGCGCCAGCAGCCCGTCGGGACAGGGAATAGAGACCCAGTACTTC
cdr3_aa: CASSPSGQGIETQYF

clone_size: -
d_call: TRBD1
j_call: TRBJ2-7
v_call: TRBV4-1
cdr3_nt: TGCGCCAAAAGGGACAGGCCCTACGAGCAGTACTTC
cdr3_aa: CAKRDRPYEQYF

clone_size: -
d_call: -
j_call: TRBJ1-1
v_call: TRBV4-3
cdr3_nt: TGCGCCAGCAGCCACAGGGTTTTCAACACTGAAGCTTTCTTT
cdr3_aa: CASSHRVFNTEAFF

clone_size: few
d_call: -
j_call: TRBJ1-2
v_call: TRBV6-5
cdr3_nt: TGTGCCAGCAGTTACTCCCGGAACAGAAACTATGGCTACACCTTC
cdr3_aa: CASSYSRNRNYGYTF

clone_size: -
d_call: -
j_call: TRBJ2-1
v_call: TRBV27
cdr3_nt: TGTGCCAGCAGTTATACGGCGGGTGAGCAGTTCTTC
cdr3_aa: CASSYTAGEQFF

clone_size: -
d_call: -
j_call: TRBJ2-3
v_call: TRBV5-1
cdr3_nt: TGCGCCAGCAGCTTGGGGGGCAGCTTATTCACAGATACGCAGTATTTT
cdr3_aa: CASSLGGSLFTDTQYF